This TCR beta chain was documented in a study of shared clonotypes between healthy human individuals. Study context: Plates per donor: three CD4 naive, three CD4 memory, two CD8 naive, one CD8 memory.

The genomic DNA of each subset was split evenly across several immunoSEQ plates. The authors loaded about 0.2 ug DNA, roughly 27,000 T cell genomes, into sorted-subset replicate PCRs. Repertoires were generated with immunoSEQ multiplex PCR, while TCRdb's copy carries only in-frame clones and drops some. This table has 2 million to 2.5 million clones, around 96% appearing once. CD45RO negativity and positive selection for CCR7 defined naive CD8 cells, a population that excluded terminally differentiated effector memory CD45RA+ cells. This clone was recorded a few times. Its matching antigen is unknown. Other DNA variants within this sample encode the same CDR3. Study-wide points: Of the naive CD4 clonotypes, 4% to 5% were shared across a few donors.

The sequencing sample was made of naive CD8+ T cells sorted from blood. The receptor was derived from a man aged 18-30 years in good health.

The CDR3 sequence: CASSLGPDYEQYF. The DNA for the CDR3 is TGTGCCAGCAGCTTGGGACCAGACTACGAGCAGTACTTC. This chain uses TRBV7-9 with TRBJ2-7; D is perhaps TRBD1 or TRBD2 (5 bases each). Germline CDR1 and CDR2: SEHNR and FQNEAQ (reference sequence). The V gene lost 3 bases and the J gene lost 3 bases, with 9 bases spanning the gap. This CDR3 spans 13 amino acids.